The clone carrying this TCR beta chain was counted a single time. Its target is not known. V was shortened by 4 bases and J by 7 bases, with 20 bases between the two germline ends. Germline lookup yields CDR1 MGHRA and CDR2 YSYEKL. This CDR3 region has 16 residues. This entry belongs to a study of T cell responses to AZD1222 COVID-19 vaccine. General study results and limits: Repertoire sampling was restricted to post-peak T cell response timepoints. Two AZD1222 doses significantly raised spike-specific TCR breadth and depth over controls.

Sequencing was performed with immunoSEQ multiplex PCR; in TCRdb, only in-frame clones are kept and a portion is missing. The profile shows 130,000 or so clones, 85% to 95% of them singletons. The V and J genes are TRBV4-1 and TRBJ2-1; D may match TRBD1 or TRBD2 (6 bases each). The sequencing here drew on peripheral blood, taken on day 0 of MenACWY control vaccination. The source of this sequence is an adult in good health. CDR3 sequence reads: CASSPTFSGRGNEQFF. Here the CDR3 DNA reads TGCGCCAGCAGCCCCACTTTTAGCGGAAGGGGGAATGAGCAGTTCTTC.